A few counts support the clone carrying this T cell receptor (beta chain). Its antigen is currently unknown. Heparinised blood was drawn once per donor, averaging approximately 0.12 L. Stem cell-like memory, regulatory, central memory and naive CD4+ cells were sorted via CD45RO/CCR7/CD25/CD127/CD95/CD27. Each population that was sorted was more than 98% pure. These data come from a study of beta chain features in type 1 diabetes. Sequencing targeted expressed TCRB transcripts, as all isolated RNA had been reverse transcribed. Generated by immunoSEQ multiplex PCR, the TCRdb table keeps only in-frame clones and is missing some. This table has 120,000 to 150,000 clones, more than 10% appearing once. Per the germline V gene, CDR1 is SQVTM and CDR2 is ANQGSEA. This CDR3 has 15 residues. V shed 4 bases and J 2 bases; nucleotides not matched to a gene: 9. The study, taken as a whole, reports: A moderate, significant TCRB CDR3 shortening appeared in type 1 diabetes across four CD4+ subsets. Junctions at VDJ sites from type 1 diabetes patients had fewer insertions and more deletions.

J is TRBJ2-3 and V is TRBV29-1; 7 nucleotides line up with TRBD1. Sequencing used central memory CD4+ T cells from blood. This TCR was recovered from a man younger than 30 with type 1 diabetes. The CDR3: CSVVQGQRNTDTQYF. Written as DNA, the CDR3 is TGCAGCGTTGTACAGGGACAGAGGAACACAGATACGCAGTATTTT.